Shown below are 24 T cell receptor beta chains from a single sample sequenced in a study of Tregs in tolerant kidney transplant recipients. Using immunoSEQ multiplex PCR, the repertoire was profiled, and TCRdb retains in-frame clones only, with some absent. The sample lists tens of thousands of clones; more than 70% were seen once. Related graft donors supplied nonmyeloablative bone marrow transplants, and mixed chimerism was transient. The sequenced sample was CD4+ T cells from blood (PBMCs), obtained 6 months after the transplant. Receptors originate from a human patient who received a combined kidney and bone marrow transplant. Certain T cells may be donor cells from the graft.

J is TRBJ2-1 and V is TRBV6-6, with a possible D match to TRBD1 (5 bases). Trimming removed 5 bases at V and 1 base at J, with 12 bases between. Germline CDR1 reads MNHNY; CDR2 reads SVGAGI (reference sequence). The CDR3 covers 15 residues. The CDR3 coding sequence is TGTGCCAGCAGTAAAACAGGATCGTCCTACAATGAGCAGTTCTTC. Its protein product is CASSKTGSSYNEQFF.

CDR3 in DNA: TGCAGCGTTGCGCCGCAGGTCAATCAGCCCCAGCATTTT. This translates into CSVAPQVNQPQHF. The chain employs TRBV29-1 and TRBJ1-5; D not resolved. V was trimmed by 4 bases and J by 3 bases, leaving 10 bases between them. The CDR3 length is 13 residues. The germline V gene encodes CDR1 SQVTM and CDR2 ANQGSEA.

V usage is TRBV18 and J usage is TRBJ2-2, with 7 bases identical to TRBD1. Trimming at V came to 5 bases and at J to 5 bases, leaving 14 bases not matched to a gene. The CDR3 extends over 17 amino acids. The germline CDR1 and CDR2 sequences are KGHSH and LQKENI. CDR3 DNA: TGTGCCAGCTCAACTTCGGGACAGCCGGGCCTTACCGGGGAGCTGTTTTTT. It codes for CASSTSGQPGLTGELFF.

This chain joins TRBV30 and TRBJ1-3; possibly TRBD1 for D (6 bases). The germline V gene encodes CDR1 GTSNPN and CDR2 SVGIG (reference sequence). The germline V and J ends were trimmed by 5 bases and 4 bases, with 12 bases remaining between them. The CDR3 has 13 residues. The CDR3 bases are TGTGCCTGGGGCGGACAGCTCGGAAACACCATATATTTT. Translated: CAWGGQLGNTIYF.

V and J are TRBV23-1 and TRBJ2-2; D is unclear. TRBV23-1 is treated as an ORF (open reading frame) with a function not yet certain. The CDR3 extends over 13 amino acids. The germline V and J ends were trimmed by 6 bases and 0 bases, with 5 bases remaining between them. Written as DNA, the CDR3 is TGCGCCAGCAGACAGACGAACACCGGGGAGCTGTTTTTT. Amino acids: CASRQTNTGELFF.

This clone appeared a few times. This chain links TRBV28 with TRBJ1-2, with TRBD1 matching 7 bases. CDR3 size: 12 residues. V was pared by 4 bases and J by 8 bases, with 4 bases of the junction left unmatched. Germline CDR1 reads MDHEN; CDR2 reads SYDVKM. The CDR3 sequence: CASSSWTGGYTF. The CDR3 nucleotides read TGTGCCAGCAGTTCCTGGACAGGAGGCTACACCTTC.

About this clone itself: The junction and the germline gene differ at one end; a read error may be behind it. In the same sample, other DNA sequences code for this CDR3. The chain recombines TRBV11-2 with TRBJ1-6; no firm D call. Germline loops: CDR1 SGHAT, CDR2 FQNNGV. This CDR3 has 14 amino acids. The CDR3 protein is CASSPGFYNSPLHF. In DNA, the CDR3 is TGTGCCAGCAGCCCCGGGTTCTATAATTCCCCCCTCCACTTT.

The genes are TRBV11-2 and TRBJ1-2; TRBD1 matches 9 bases. The germline gives CDR1 SGHAT, CDR2 FQNNGV. Trimming took 4 bases from V and 7 from J; bases not matched to a gene: 7. The CDR3 runs to 14 residues. Written as DNA, the CDR3 is TGTGCCAGCAGCTGGACAGGGGATGATGTTGGCTACACCTTC. Amino acid sequence: CASSWTGDDVGYTF.

Only one count was recorded for this clone. This sequence joins TRBV15 and TRBJ1-2; no firm D call. CDR1 is LNHNV and CDR2 is YYDKDF in the germline V gene (reference sequence). V was cut by 1 base and J by 4 bases, with 13 bases left in between. The CDR3 consists of 15 residues. The CDR3: CATSRGSGGIYGYTF. For the CDR3, the DNA is TGTGCCACCAGCAGAGGCTCGGGAGGGATCTATGGCTACACCTTC.

The rearrangement joins TRBV11-3 to TRBJ2-2, with D tentatively TRBD1 (6 bases). From germline, CDR1 is SGHNT and CDR2 YENEEA. The V and J ends lost 5 bases and 5 bases respectively, with 15 bases between them. The CDR3 has 15 amino acids. The CDR3 region is CASSPGQGTTGELFF. The CDR3 DNA reads TGTGCCAGCAGCCCCGGGCAGGGGACGACCGGGGAGCTGTTTTTT.

This chain connects TRBV4-2 to TRBJ2-1, with D maybe TRBD2 (7 bases). V was cut by 6 bases and J by 3 bases, with 15 bases left in between. The CDR3 spans 15 residues. CDR1 is LGHNA and CDR2 is YNFKEQ in the germline V gene. Written as DNA, the CDR3 is TGTGCCAGCAGTTCTGGGGGGGCCGACTACAATGAGCAGTTCTTC. This translates into CASSSGGADYNEQFF.

This clone was observed a few times. The chain recombines TRBV5-5 with TRBJ2-5; TRBD2 aligns across 10 bases. Per germline, CDR1 SGHKS and CDR2 YYEKEE (reference sequence). V was pared by 0 bases and J by 5 bases, with 10 bases of the junction left unmatched. The CDR3 runs 17 residues. The CDR3 protein is CASSLGLAGAEGETQYF. CDR3 coding DNA: TGTGCCAGCAGCTTGGGGCTAGCGGGAGCTGAAGGGGAGACCCAGTACTTC.

This rearrangement joins TRBV9 to TRBJ2-1, with D possibly TRBD1 on 6 matching bases. CDR1 and CDR2 (germline): SGDLS, YYNGEE. The CDR3 runs to 14 residues. V lost 3 bases and J lost 1, with 8 bases in between. The CDR3 is CASSERGSYNEQFF. The CDR3 DNA reads as TGTGCCAGCAGCGAGAGGGGGTCCTACAATGAGCAGTTCTTC.

J is TRBJ2-2 and V is TRBV30, with 14 bases matching TRBD2. J was trimmed by 5 bases and V by 5 bases; bases with no gene match: 13. Germline CDR1 GTSNPN, CDR2 SVGIG (reference sequence). The CDR3 consists of 18 residues. The CDR3: CAWYPLPGLAGDTGELFF. The CDR3 DNA reads as TGTGCCTGGTACCCCCTCCCGGGACTAGCGGGAGATACCGGGGAGCTGTTTTTT.

This clone came up once. This chain connects TRBV29-1 to TRBJ2-2; 7 nucleotides agree with TRBD2. Germline V lookup: CDR1 SQVTM, CDR2 ANQGSEA. Unmatched junction bases numbered 10, after V lost 7 bases and J lost 5 bases. This CDR3 comprises 14 residues. The CDR3 region is CSALMAGVTGELFF. CDR3 nucleotides: TGCAGCGCCCTTATGGCGGGAGTTACCGGGGAGCTGTTTTTT.

The J gene is TRBJ2-2, the V gene TRBV27; 7 positions match TRBD1. V lost 8 bases to trimming and J lost 4 bases; unmatched junction nucleotides: 7. Germline V gene sequence: CDR1 MNHEY, CDR2 SMNVEV (reference sequence). The CDR3 loop spans 14 amino acids. The CDR3 DNA sequence: TGTGCCAGCTTGAGGGGGCAGGGCACCGGGGAGCTGTTTTTT. This translates into CASLRGQGTGELFF.

The chain combines TRBV27 with TRBJ1-4, with D possibly being TRBD1 (6 bases). In germline, CDR1 is MNHEY, CDR2 SMNVEV (reference sequence). Trimming left V 0 bases short and J 8 bases short, with 13 bases between. CDR3 length equals 15 residues. CDR3 residues: CASSLSTGTREKLFF. The CDR3 DNA sequence: TGTGCCAGCAGTTTATCGACAGGTACTCGCGAAAAACTGTTTTTT.

This chain links TRBV7-6 with TRBJ2-2; the D is unclear. V was shortened by 1 base and J by 6 bases, with 12 bases between the two germline ends. The CDR3 totals 15 residues. CDR1 and CDR2 (germline): SGHVS, FNYEAQ. Here the CDR3 DNA reads TGTGCCAGCAGCTTAGGACTCACCGGAGCCGGGGAGCTGTTTTTT. It is translated as CASSLGLTGAGELFF.

A remark on this clone: The junction departs from germline at one end; a sequencing error may be responsible. Other DNA sequences from this sample encode an identical CDR3 as well. The chain recombines TRBV30 with TRBJ1-6; 7 bases line up with TRBD1. CDR1 and CDR2 from the germline V gene are GTSNPN and SVGIG (reference sequence). The CDR3 contains 14 residues. The CDR3 DNA is TGTGCCTGGAGTGAAGGGACAGACTATTCCCCCCTCCACTTT. Amino acids: CAWSEGTDYSPLHF. The full variable domain, rest sourced from reference TRBV30 and TRBJ1-6, is SQTIHQWPATLVQPVGSPLSLECTVEGTSNPNLYWYRQAAGRGLQLLFYSVGIGQISSEVPQNLSASRPQDRQFILSSKKLLLSDSGFYLCAWSEGTDYSPLHFGNGTRLTVT.

J is TRBJ1-6 and V is TRBV5-4; 9 bases map to TRBD1. Trimming cost V 10 bases and J 7 bases; bases outside gene matches: 12. The germline gives CDR1 SGHNT, CDR2 YYREEE (reference sequence). The CDR3 spans 15 residues. The CDR3 DNA is TGTGCCGGGTTGAACGCCGGGACAGGGAATTCACCCCTCCACTTT. This codes for CAGLNAGTGNSPLHF.

The chain couples TRBV6-5 to TRBJ1-2; the match to TRBD1 covers 9 bases. The CDR3 runs 16 residues. V lost 0 bases and J lost 8; bases outside the gene matches: 10. The germline gives CDR1 MNHEY, CDR2 SVGAGI. CDR3 residues: CASSYSLQGAVWGYTF. The CDR3 DNA sequence: TGTGCCAGCAGTTACTCCTTACAGGGGGCCGTTTGGGGCTACACCTTC.

This chain connects TRBV27 to TRBJ1-1; weak D call: TRBD1 (5 bases). Germline-derived CDR1 and CDR2 are MNHEY and SMNVEV (reference sequence). Trimming took 3 bases from V and 1 from J, leaving 12 bases between them. The length of the CDR3 is 15 residues. CDR3 amino acids: CASSLARVRNTEAFF. In DNA form, the CDR3 reads TGTGCCAGCAGTTTGGCCAGGGTTAGGAACACTGAAGCTTTCTTT.

This sequence joins TRBV10-1 and TRBJ2-7; D not resolved. V was cut by 2 bases and J by 7 bases, with 12 bases left in between. The CDR3 has 13 amino acids. The V gene's germline CDR1 is WNHNN and CDR2 SYGVQD (reference sequence). CDR3 nucleotides: TGCGCCAGCAGTGAGCGGTTACCGCAAGAGCAGTACTTC. Translated, it gives CASSERLPQEQYF.

This clone was seen once. The genes are TRBV19 and TRBJ1-2, with D possibly TRBD1 on 5 matching bases. Trimming took off 3 bases at V and 3 bases at J, with 14 bases between the two ends. The length of the CDR3 is 15 residues. The germline CDR1 and CDR2 sequences are LNHDA and SQIVND (reference sequence). CDR3 bases: TGTGCCAGTAGTATCGGTTCAGGGTCCCACTATGGCTACACCTTC. It yields the protein CASSIGSGSHYGYTF.